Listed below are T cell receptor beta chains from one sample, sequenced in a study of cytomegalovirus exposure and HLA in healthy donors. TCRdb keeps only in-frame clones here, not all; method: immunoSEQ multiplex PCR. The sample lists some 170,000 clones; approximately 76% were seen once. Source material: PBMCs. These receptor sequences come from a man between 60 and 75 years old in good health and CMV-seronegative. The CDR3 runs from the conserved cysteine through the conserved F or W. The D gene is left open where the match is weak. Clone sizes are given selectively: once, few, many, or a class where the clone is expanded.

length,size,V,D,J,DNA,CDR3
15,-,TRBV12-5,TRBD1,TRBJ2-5,TGTGCTAGTGGTTTGTGGACAGGGGGCCAAGAGACCCAGTACTTC,CASGLWTGGQETQYF
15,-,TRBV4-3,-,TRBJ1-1,TGCGCCAGCAGCCAAGAATACGTGTCGGGACTCGAAGCTTTCTTT,CASSQEYVSGLEAFF
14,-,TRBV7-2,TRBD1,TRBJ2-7,TGTGCCAGCAGCTTAACTACAGGGGGATGGGAGCAGTACTTC,CASSLTTGGWEQYF
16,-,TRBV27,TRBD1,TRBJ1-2,TGTGCCAGCAGTTTATGGGGACAGGGTGATATCTATGGCTACACCTTC,CASSLWGQGDIYGYTF
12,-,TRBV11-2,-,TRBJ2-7,TGTGCCAGCAGCCTAGACAGATACGAGCAGTACTTC,CASSLDRYEQYF
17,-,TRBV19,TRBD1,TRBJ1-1,TGTGCCAGTAGTCCCCGACAGGGAAGGAGTTTAGCTCGTGAAGCTTTCTTT,CASSPRQGRSLAREAFF
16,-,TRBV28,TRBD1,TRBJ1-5,TGTGCCAGCAGTTTGCTTGGGACAGGGTTTCCTCAGCCCCAGCATTTT,CASSLLGTGFPQPQHF
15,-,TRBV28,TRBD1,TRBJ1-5,TGTGCCAGCAGTACCCACAGGGGAAGCAATCAGCCCCAGCATTTT,CASSTHRGSNQPQHF
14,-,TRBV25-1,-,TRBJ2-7,TGTGCCAGCAGTGGGCGAGCGGCCTCCTACGAGCAGTACTTC,CASSGRAASYEQYF
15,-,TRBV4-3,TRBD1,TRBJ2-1,TGCGCCAGCAGCCAAGACCCAAGGGGGCACGATGAGCAGTTCTTC,CASSQDPRGHDEQFF
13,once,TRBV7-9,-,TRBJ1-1,TGTGCCAGCAGCTTGGGGTCGGGGGTTGAAGCTTTCTTT,CASSLGSGVEAFF
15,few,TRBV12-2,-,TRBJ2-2,TGTGCAAGTCGCTCGCGGACAGGGAACACCGGGGAGCTGTTTTTT,CASRSRTGNTGELFF
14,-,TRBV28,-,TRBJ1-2,TGTGCCAGCAGTTGGGGATCAGGGCCCTATGGCTACACCTTC,CASSWGSGPYGYTF
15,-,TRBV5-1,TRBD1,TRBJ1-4,TGCGCCAGCAGCGTCGACAGGGGAGGTAATGAAAAACTGTTTTTT,CASSVDRGGNEKLFF
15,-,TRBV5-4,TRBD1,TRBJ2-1,TGTGCCAGCAGCACCGGACAGGGACAATACAATGAGCAGTTCTTC,CASSTGQGQYNEQFF
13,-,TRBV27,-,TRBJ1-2,TGTGCCAGCAGTTTAAACTATCTCTTTGGCTACACCTTC,CASSLNYLFGYTF
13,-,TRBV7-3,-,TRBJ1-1,TGTGCCAGCAGCTTAGGTCCGGACACTGAAGCTTTCTTT,CASSLGPDTEAFF
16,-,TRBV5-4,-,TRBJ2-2,TGTGCCAGCAGCTTGGGGGGGCATTTCGACACCGGGGAGCTGTTTTTT,CASSLGGHFDTGELFF
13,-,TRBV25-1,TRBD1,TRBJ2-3,TGTGCCAGCAAGGACAGGATAACAGATACGCAGTATTTT,CASKDRITDTQYF
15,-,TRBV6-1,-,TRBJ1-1,TGTGCCAGCAGGAAAGGTGAGGGGAGGGACACTGAAGCTTTCTTT,CASRKGEGRDTEAFF
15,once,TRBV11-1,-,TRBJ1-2,TGTGCCAGCAGCCTGTCGAGAGGAGCTAACTATGGCTACACCTTC,CASSLSRGANYGYTF
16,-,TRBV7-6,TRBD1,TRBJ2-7,TGTGCCAGCAGCTCGAATCTCCGACAGGGAAACTACGAGCAGTACTTC,CASSSNLRQGNYEQYF
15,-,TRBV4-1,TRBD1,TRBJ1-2,TGCGCCAGCAGCCTGCAACAGGGGGCTAACTATGGCTACACCTTC,CASSLQQGANYGYTF
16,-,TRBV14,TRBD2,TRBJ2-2,TGTGCCAGCAGCCAAGAAACCGGGGGGACTACCGGGGAGCTGTTTTTT,CASSQETGGTTGELFF
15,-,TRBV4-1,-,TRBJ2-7,TGCGCCAGCAGCCAAGCGACAGGCGGCTCCTACGAGCAGTACTTC,CASSQATGGSYEQYF
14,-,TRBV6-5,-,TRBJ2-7,TGTGCCAGCAGTTACGCTAGGACAGCCTACGAGCAGTACTTC,CASSYARTAYEQYF
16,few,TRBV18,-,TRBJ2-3,TGTGCCAGCTCACCACTAGTGGGAGGAAGCACAGATACGCAGTATTTT,CASSPLVGGSTDTQYF
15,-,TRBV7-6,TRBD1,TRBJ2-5,TGTGCCAGCAGCTTAGGGGCAGGGGGCTCTCAGACCCAGTACTTC,CASSLGAGGSQTQYF
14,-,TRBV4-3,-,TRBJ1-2,TGCGCCAGCAGCCAAGAAGTACGTCTAACTGGCTACACCTTC,CASSQEVRLTGYTF
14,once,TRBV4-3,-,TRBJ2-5,TGCGCCAGCAGCCAAGTCCCCGGGTCAGAGACCCAGTACTTC,CASSQVPGSETQYF
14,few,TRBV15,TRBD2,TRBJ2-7,TGTGCCACCAGCACGGGGGGGCGCATCTACGAGCAGTACTTC,CATSTGGRIYEQYF
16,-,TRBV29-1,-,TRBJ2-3,TGCAGCGTTGAACCGGGACTTATGGATAGCACAGATACGCAGTATTTT,CSVEPGLMDSTDTQYF
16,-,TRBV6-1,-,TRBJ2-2,TGTGCCAGCAGTGGGGGAGGGGGTAGGCACACCGGGGAGCTGTTTTTT,CASSGGGGRHTGELFF
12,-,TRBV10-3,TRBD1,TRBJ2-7,TGTGCCATCAGGGAGACAGGGAACGAGCAGTACTTC,CAIRETGNEQYF
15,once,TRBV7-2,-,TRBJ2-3,TGTGCCAGCAGCTGGACAGTTTCCAGCACAGATACGCAGTATTTT,CASSWTVSSTDTQYF
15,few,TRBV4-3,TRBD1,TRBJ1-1,TGCGCCAGCAGCCGCTCCGGGACAGGGAACTTCGAAGCTTTCTTT,CASSRSGTGNFEAFF
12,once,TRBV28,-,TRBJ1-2,TGTGCCAGCAGTTTTGCAGGGCAAGGCTACACCTTC,CASSFAGQGYTF
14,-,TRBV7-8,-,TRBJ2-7,TGTGCCAGCAGCTTAGCGAGTCTAGACTACGAGCAGTACTTC,CASSLASLDYEQYF
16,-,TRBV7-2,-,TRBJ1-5,TGTGCCAGCAGCCCAACACAGGGAGTGGGCAATCAGCCCCAGCATTTT,CASSPTQGVGNQPQHF
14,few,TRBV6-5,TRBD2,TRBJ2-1,TGTGCCAGCAGCCCGGGGGGACCCTACGATGAGCAGTTCTTC,CASSPGGPYDEQFF
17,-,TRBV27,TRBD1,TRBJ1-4,TGTGCCAGCAGTTTATCGCCCGGGGACAGGGCAATCCAAAAACTGTTTTTT,CASSLSPGDRAIQKLFF
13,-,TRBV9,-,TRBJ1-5,TGTGCCAGCAGCGCCCAGAGCAATCAGCCCCAGCATTTT,CASSAQSNQPQHF
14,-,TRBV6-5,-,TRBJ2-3,TGTGCCAGCAGTTCCACAACAGGGCCGGGTACGCAGTATTTT,CASSSTTGPGTQYF
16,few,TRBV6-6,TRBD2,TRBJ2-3,TGTGCCAGCAGATCCACGACTAGCGGGGGCACAGATACGCAGTATTTT,CASRSTTSGGTDTQYF
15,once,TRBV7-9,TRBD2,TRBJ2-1,TGTGCCAGCCTCCGGGGCCTAGCGGGGATCAATGAGCAGTTCTTC,CASLRGLAGINEQFF
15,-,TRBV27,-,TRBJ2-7,TGTGCCAGCAGCCCCTACAGAGGGATCTCCTACGAGCAGTACTTC,CASSPYRGISYEQYF
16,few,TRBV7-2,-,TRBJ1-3,TGTGCCAGCAGCTTAGCGAGGGTTCGGGCTGGAAACACCATATATTTT,CASSLARVRAGNTIYF
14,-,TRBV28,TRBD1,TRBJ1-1,TGTGCCAGCAGAGGGCAGGGGGCGAACACTGAAGCTTTCTTT,CASRGQGANTEAFF
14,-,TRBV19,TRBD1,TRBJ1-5,TGTGCCAGTACCTCCACAGGGGGCAATCAGCCCCAGCATTTT,CASTSTGGNQPQHF
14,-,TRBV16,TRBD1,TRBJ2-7,TGTGCCAGCAGCCGTGGGACAGGGAGCTACGAGCAGTACTTC,CASSRGTGSYEQYF
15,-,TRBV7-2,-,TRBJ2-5,TGTGCCAGCAGCTTCTGGACGGCCGGGAAAGAGACCCAGTACTTC,CASSFWTAGKETQYF
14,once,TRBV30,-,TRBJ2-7,TGTGCCTGTGGGGCAGCCCTGGCCCCCTACGAACAGTACTTC,CACGAALAPYEQYF
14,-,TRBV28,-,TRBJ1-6,TGTGCCAGCAGTTCCTATACGCTTCGCTCACCCCTCCACTTT,CASSSYTLRSPLHF
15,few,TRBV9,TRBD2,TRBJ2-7,TGTGCCAGCAGCACCTCACCGGGACTAGAGGACGAGCAGTACTTC,CASSTSPGLEDEQYF